The TCR beta chain described here comes from a study of T cells in localized non-small cell lung cancer (dated by TCRdb to the early 2020s). About the study as a whole: The study analyzed T cell repertoires of roughly 220 early-stage NSCLC patients, comparing tumors and uninvolved tumor-adjacent lungs. Of the NSCLC patients, around 130 were male and approximately 99 were female, and the mean age was approximately 66 years. The cohort was made up of a few hundred treatment-naive NSCLC patients whose localized lung tumors had been resected.

V is pared back by 1 base and J by 4 bases, with 8 bases lying between the germline termini. Per the germline V gene, SGDLS is the CDR1 and YYNGEE is the CDR2. The CDR3 measures 14 amino acids from cysteine to phenylalanine. The CDR3 DNA has 42 bases and is translated from base 1. At diagnosis, tumor, uninvolved tumor-adjacent lung and peripheral blood were collected and then preserved as a mix of FFPE and fresh-frozen material. For TCR repertoire profiling, blood samples were analyzed in the form of peripheral blood mononuclear cells. Overall study outcomes, separate from this receptor: A median of around 57 of the top 100 tumor clones were detected in paired uninvolved adjacent lung, and some 28 of these tumor clones were also found among the top 100 clones of the paired uninvolved adjacent lung. Because the study design was exploratory, TCR variables were selected using unadjusted p-values without false-discovery rate correction. Uninvolved tumor-adjacent lung showed the highest T cell clonality, higher than tumor, which suggests more focused antigenic responses in the adjacent lung. Longer overall survival was associated with higher T cell density in blood, whereas shorter survival was associated with higher clonality in adjacent lung. Because multi-region tumor sequencing was not performed, intratumor heterogeneity could not be ruled out.

As regards this clone: Its antigen has not been determined. The sample holds no much larger clone one base away, and base qualities are not on file.

TCR beta CDR3 regions were sequenced from DNA using the immunoSEQ Assay. Processing in the source paper ran as follows. T cell density was computed as TCR beta template counts normalized to usable DNA estimated by amplifying housekeeping genes. Richness was estimated with the preseqR package, extrapolating to 400,000 templates for PBMC samples and 120,000 templates for tissue samples. Clonality was defined by subtracting Pielou's evenness from one. Tissue-enriched TCRs were identified by differential abundance testing using productive amino-acid clonotypes, minimum total count 5 and alpha 0.1. The Jaccard Index and the Morisita Overlap Index were used to quantify repertoire overlap between compartments. GLIPH grouped TCR beta CDR3s together with public tetramer-defined viral CDR3s, and a viral motif had to include at least three viral sequences and show V-gene enrichment. Here the immuneACCESS table is served through TCRdb, limited to in-frame sequences with V and J called. Missing clones are a known gap in these copies; in checked studies unresolved V genes cover under half, and the rest lacks a known reason. V, J and clone size are taken as reported in that table, and D and trimming were inferred from the DNA itself. The sample contains more than 45,000 clones, approximately 90% of them found a single time. The top ten clones comprise about a sixth of the sample.

The specimen was peripheral blood, collected before any cancer treatment. The source is an older male donor with stage III squamous cell lung carcinoma. The sequence links TRBV9 to TRBJ2-2, with the D gene call left open. CDR3 sequence: CASSVQQRTGELFF. The DNA sequence is given as TGTGCCAGCAGCGTACAACAACGCACCGGGGAGCTGTTTTTT.